Reported below is one T cell receptor (beta chain). By sample share, this clonotype is medium-sized (0.01 to 0.1%). The target of this receptor is not known. Base qualities are not at hand, and no much larger clone is one base apart. The CDR3 covers 14 residues, taking in both the cysteine and the phenylalanine. Only the CDR3 region is kept as DNA, spanning 42 bases read in frame from base 1. The germline V gene (reference sequence) supplies CDR1 MNHEY and CDR2 SMNVEV. V is pared back by 2 bases and J by 2 bases, with 9 bases lying between the germline termini. The intended sense of this specimen's time point label: five sample-tagged time points from pre-transplant (day -1) to day 368 post-transplant, pooled. Thawed PBMC were stimulated with a CMV IE-1 overlapping peptide library for about 13 hours, with no transport inhibitors added. After thawing, cells rested overnight before stimulation in R10 medium with CD28/CD49d costimulation. The IE-1 peptide library was composed of 15-amino-acid peptides with overlaps of 11 amino acids. Samples from each time point were barcoded using BD Single-Cell Multiplexing Kit Sample Tags, then pooled and stained with sorting antibodies plus oligo-conjugated anti-CD45RA. A BD FACSAria III was used to sort CMV-responsive CD8+CD137+ and CD4+CD154+ T cells at 4-way purity. Blood samples were drawn into EDTA vacutainers and processed by Ficoll gradient within 1-24 hours.

This sample stems from a study of immune aging and cytomegalovirus after organ transplant (dated by TCRdb to about 2021). Describing the broader study: All transplant recipients received three-drug immunosuppression with prednisone, tacrolimus, and mycophenolate. Overall study results and their limits: A larger share of large clones was made up of TEMRA cells, and in the seven largest clones (around 2,000 cells) aged and TEMRA cells were gained while TCM cells were lost. Following viremia, aged-phenotype cells rose post-transplant in clones of any size, with the rise occurring earlier in large clones (days 200-264) than in small clones. Since the sequencing data did not include a CD57 measurement, a conservative gene-based definition of aging was used in its place.

Library preparation was by single-cell sequencing. Sequencing instrument: Illumina NovaSeq 6000. For cell capture and library preparation, the team used the BD Rhapsody Targeted mRNA and AbSeq Reagent Kit in a microwell format. Libraries covered TCR, sample tags, AbSeq, and targeted mRNA from the Human T-Cell Expression Panel plus custom TOX and TOX2 primers. An Illumina NovaSeq was used to sequence the libraries. The authors' analysis ran thus. The analysis covered approximately 11,000 cells in total, of which over 7,000 were CD8 T cells and a few thousand were CD8 T cells with an identifiable TCR CDR3. The BD Rhapsody Targeted Analysis Pipeline, including V(D)J processing, was run on the Seven Bridges Genomics platform to process the raw data. Quality control, Sample Tag demultiplexing with Lex-BDSMK, clone identification with VDJ Explorer, and Seurat clustering were performed in SeqGeq 1.6.0. Clones making up <1% of CD8 T cells were classified as non-expanded, and clones making up >2.5% of the sample were classified as clonal expansions. The public reads were quality trimmed at Q25 with fastp and then assembled into clones with MiXCR by TCRdb, keeping productive beta chains. CDR3 protein duplicates are merged, each entry listing the most common genes and DNA. The V and J calls reflect TCRdb's pipeline rather than the authors' work. Present in this sample are 20,000 to 25,000 distinct CDR3 sequences, around 33% of which were seen just once. The top ten clones comprise under 30% of the sample.

The chain uses TRBV27 and TRBJ1-1; no D gene can be assigned with confidence. This specimen was CMV peptide-activated CD4+ and CD8+ T cells sorted from blood, taken at five time points, pooled. Taken with the paper, the label for cell subset or site translates to: sorted CD8+CD137+ and CD4+CD154+ T cells after approximately 12 h CMV IE-1 peptide stimulation. The sequence was obtained from a female donor who had a heart transplant and CMV viremia. The CDR3 reads as follows: CASSLGQANTEAFF. The DNA reads as follows: TGTGCCAGCAGTTTAGGGCAGGCAAACACTGAAGCTTTCTTT.